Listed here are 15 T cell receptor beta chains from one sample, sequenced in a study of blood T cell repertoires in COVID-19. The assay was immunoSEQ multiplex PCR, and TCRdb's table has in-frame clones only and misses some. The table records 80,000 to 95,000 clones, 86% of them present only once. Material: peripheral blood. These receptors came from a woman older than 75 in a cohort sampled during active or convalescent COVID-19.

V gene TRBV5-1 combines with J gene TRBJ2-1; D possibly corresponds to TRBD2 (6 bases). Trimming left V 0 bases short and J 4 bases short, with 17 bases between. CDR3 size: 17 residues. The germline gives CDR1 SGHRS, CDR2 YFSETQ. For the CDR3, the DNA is TGCGCCAGCAGCTTGGATTTGGGCGGGACCAGTTACAATGAGCAGTTCTTC. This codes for CASSLDLGGTSYNEQFF.

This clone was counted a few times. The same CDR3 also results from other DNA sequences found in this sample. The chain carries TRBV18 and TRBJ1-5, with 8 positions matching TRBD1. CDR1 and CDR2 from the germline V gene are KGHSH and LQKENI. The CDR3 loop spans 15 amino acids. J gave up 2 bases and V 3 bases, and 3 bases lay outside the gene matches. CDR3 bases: TGTGCCAGCTCACCTGACAGGGGAGGCAATCAGCCCCAGCATTTT. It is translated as CASSPDRGGNQPQHF.

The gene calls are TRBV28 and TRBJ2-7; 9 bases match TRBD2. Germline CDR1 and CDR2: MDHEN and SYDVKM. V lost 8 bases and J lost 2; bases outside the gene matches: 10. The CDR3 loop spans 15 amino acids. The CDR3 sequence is CASRDPLAGAYEQYV. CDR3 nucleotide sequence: TGTGCCAGCCGAGACCCATTAGCGGGAGCCTACGAGCAGTACGTC.

The CDR3 sequence is CASSFNTGQDGYTF. CDR3 nucleotides: TGTGCCAGCAGCTTTAATACAGGGCAAGACGGCTACACCTTC. V is TRBV5-4 and J is TRBJ1-2; a possible D gene is TRBD1 (6 bases). The ends were cut back, 2 bases at V and 8 bases at J, with 16 bases in the middle. Germline V gives CDR1 SGHNT, CDR2 YYREEE (reference sequence). The CDR3 consists of 14 residues.

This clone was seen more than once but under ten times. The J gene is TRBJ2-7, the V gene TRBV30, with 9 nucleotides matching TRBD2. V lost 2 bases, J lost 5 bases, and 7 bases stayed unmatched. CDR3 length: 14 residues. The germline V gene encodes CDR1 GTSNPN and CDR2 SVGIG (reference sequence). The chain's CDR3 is CAWSRDSGRDEQYV. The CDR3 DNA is TGTGCCTGGAGTCGGGATAGCGGGAGAGACGAGCAGTACGTC.

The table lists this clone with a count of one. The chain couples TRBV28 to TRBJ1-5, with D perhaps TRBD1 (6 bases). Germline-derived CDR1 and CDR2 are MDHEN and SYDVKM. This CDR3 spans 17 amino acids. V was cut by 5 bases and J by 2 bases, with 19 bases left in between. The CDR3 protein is CASSPDRSRYGNQPQHF. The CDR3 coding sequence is TGTGCCAGCAGTCCCGACAGGTCGAGGTACGGCAATCAGCCCCAGCATTTT.

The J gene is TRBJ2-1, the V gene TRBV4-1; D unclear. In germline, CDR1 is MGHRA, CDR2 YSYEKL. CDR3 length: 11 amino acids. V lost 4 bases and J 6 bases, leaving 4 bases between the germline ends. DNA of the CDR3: TGCGCCAGCAGCCTCTTCAATGAGCAGTTCTTC. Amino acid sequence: CASSLFNEQFF.

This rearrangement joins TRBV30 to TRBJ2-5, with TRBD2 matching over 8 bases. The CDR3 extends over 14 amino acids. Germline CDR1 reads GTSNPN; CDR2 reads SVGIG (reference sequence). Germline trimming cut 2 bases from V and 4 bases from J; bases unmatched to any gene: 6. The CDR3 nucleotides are TGTGCCTGGAGTCCGGGACTAGAGCGAGAGACCCAGTACTTC. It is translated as CAWSPGLERETQYF.

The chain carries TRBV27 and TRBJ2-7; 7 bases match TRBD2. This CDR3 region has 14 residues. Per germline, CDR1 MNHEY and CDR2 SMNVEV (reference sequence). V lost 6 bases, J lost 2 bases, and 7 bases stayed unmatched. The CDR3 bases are TGTGCCAGCAGATTGCTAGCGGACCCCTACGAGCAGTACTTC. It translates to CASRLLADPYEQYF.

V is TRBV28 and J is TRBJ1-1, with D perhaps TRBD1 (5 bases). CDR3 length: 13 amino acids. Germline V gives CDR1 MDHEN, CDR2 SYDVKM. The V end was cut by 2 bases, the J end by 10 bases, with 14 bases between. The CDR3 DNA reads TGTGCCAGCAGTTTAGACTGGATGGGGGGAGCTTTCTTT. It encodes CASSLDWMGGAFF. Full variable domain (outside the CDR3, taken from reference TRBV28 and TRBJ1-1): DVKVTQSSRYLVKRTGEKVFLECVQDMDHENMFWYRQDPGLGLRLIYFSYDVKMKEKGDIPEGYSVSREKKERFSLILESASTNQTSMYLCASSLDWMGGAFFGQGTRLTVV.

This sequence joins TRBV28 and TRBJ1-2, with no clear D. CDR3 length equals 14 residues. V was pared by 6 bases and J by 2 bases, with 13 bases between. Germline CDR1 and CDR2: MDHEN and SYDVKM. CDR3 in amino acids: CASSSPSTNYGYTF. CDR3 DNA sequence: TGTGCCAGCAGCTCACCCTCGACAAACTATGGCTACACCTTC.

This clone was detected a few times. The CDR3 nucleotides read TGTGCCAGCAGCCGTGGGCCAGGGGGGGAGCTGTTTTTT. Its translation is CASSRGPGGELFF. This chain connects TRBV5-4 to TRBJ2-2; maybe TRBD1 (5 bases). V gave up 4 bases and J gave up 8 bases, with 12 bases separating them. CDR1 is SGHNT and CDR2 is YYREEE in the germline V gene (reference sequence). CDR3 length equals 13 residues. The entire variable domain, with the rest obtained from reference TRBV5-4 and TRBJ2-2, is as follows: ETGVTQSPTHLIKTRGQQVTLRCSSQSGHNTVSWYQQALGQGPQFIFQYYREEENGRGNFPPRFSGLQFPNYSSELNVNALELDDSALYLCASSRGPGGELFFGEGSRLTVL.

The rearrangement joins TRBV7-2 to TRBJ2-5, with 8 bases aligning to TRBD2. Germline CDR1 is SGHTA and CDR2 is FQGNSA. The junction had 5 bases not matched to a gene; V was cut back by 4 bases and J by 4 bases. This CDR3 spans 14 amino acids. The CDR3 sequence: CASSSAGRGETQYF. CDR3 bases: TGTGCCAGCAGCTCGGCCGGGAGGGGAGAGACCCAGTACTTC.

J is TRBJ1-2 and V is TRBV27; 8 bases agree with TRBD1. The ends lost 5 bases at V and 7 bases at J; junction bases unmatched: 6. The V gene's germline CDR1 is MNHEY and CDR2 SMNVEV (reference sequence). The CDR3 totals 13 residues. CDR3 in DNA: TGTGCCAGCAGTGGGACAGGCGAGCGTGGCTACACCTTC. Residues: CASSGTGERGYTF.

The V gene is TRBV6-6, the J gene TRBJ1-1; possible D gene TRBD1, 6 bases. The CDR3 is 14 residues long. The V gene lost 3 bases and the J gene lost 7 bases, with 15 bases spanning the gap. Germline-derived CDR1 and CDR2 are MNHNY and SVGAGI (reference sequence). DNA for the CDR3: TGTGCCAGCAGTTATGACCAGGGGAGAAATGAAGCTTTCTTT. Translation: CASSYDQGRNEAFF.